The rows below give T cell receptor beta chains drawn from one sample of a study of CD8 T cells in ankylosing spondylitis. TCRdb re-analysed the 5' RACE reads in MiXCR, keeping a single row per CDR3 protein. The sample consists of over 600,000 distinct CDR3 sequences, 19% of them appearing once. The sequencing sample was made of blood, either unsorted or a sorted T cell fraction (not recorded which). The receptors were sampled from a male donor with ankylosing spondylitis. CDR3s include the opening cysteine and the closing phenylalanine or tryptophan. A D gene is named only where the DNA matches it firmly. The size of a clone is reported for some rows only, either as once, few or many, or as a class for expanded clones.

V gene,CDR3 length,J gene,clone size,D gene,CDR3 protein,CDR3 DNA
TRBV29-1,12,TRBJ1-4,.,.,CSVAGTNEKLFF,TGCAGCGTTGCAGGGACTAATGAAAAACTGTTTTTT
TRBV7-2,16,TRBJ2-1,.,TRBD2,CASSLSVSAGGVSQFF,TGTGCCAGCAGCTTATCCGTATCAGCGGGAGGGGTCTCGCAGTTCTTC
TRBV9,15,TRBJ2-2,few,.,CASSETSLGAGELFF,TGTGCCAGCAGCGAAACTAGTTTAGGGGCCGGGGAGCTGTTTTTT
TRBV11-2,16,TRBJ2-1,few,TRBD1,CASSALDRGSYNEQFF,TGTGCCAGCAGCGCACTCGACAGGGGTTCCTACAATGAGCAGTTCTTC
TRBV4-3,15,TRBJ2-2,few,.,CASSQGRAFTGELFF,TGCGCCAGCAGCCAAGGGAGGGCCTTCACCGGGGAGCTGTTTTTT
TRBV12-3/TRBV12-4,16,TRBJ2-7,few,.,CASSYSRPRAAYEQYF,TGTGCCAGCAGTTACTCCCGGCCCCGAGCCGCCTACGAGCAGTACTTC
TRBV9,15,TRBJ2-4,.,.,CASSLTTGVKNIQYF,TGTGCCAGCAGCCTCACGACCGGGGTGAAAAACATTCAGTACTTC
TRBV29-1,15,TRBJ2-7,few,.,CSVEDPIKTGLEQYF,TGCAGCGTTGAAGACCCCATAAAAACAGGGTTGGAGCAGTACTTC
TRBV11-2,14,TRBJ2-7,few,.,CASSLSPVYYEQYF,TGTGCCAGCAGCCTGAGTCCAGTGTACTACGAGCAGTACTTC
TRBV7-6,16,TRBJ2-3,.,.,CASSPTAGPSTDTQYF,TGTGCCAGCAGCCCAACAGCGGGTCCTAGCACAGATACGCAGTATTTT
TRBV5-1,12,TRBJ2-1,many,TRBD1,CASSLQGAEQFF,TGCGCCAGCAGCTTACAGGGGGCAGAACAGTTCTTC
TRBV20-1,14,TRBJ2-7,many,TRBD2,CSASTSVSSYEQYF,TGCAGTGCTTCTACTAGCGTGAGCTCCTACGAGCAGTACTTC
TRBV4-3,15,TRBJ1-1,few,.,CASSQDLALGTEAFF,TGCGCCAGCAGCCAAGATCTGGCTTTGGGCACTGAAGCTTTCTTT
TRBV29-1,15,TRBJ2-3,.,.,CSVEELGTGTDTQYF,TGCAGCGTTGAAGAACTAGGGACTGGCACAGATACGCAGTATTTT
TRBV5-1,16,TRBJ1-1,few,TRBD1,CASSGTSGTANTEAFF,TGCGCCAGCAGCGGTACTTCCGGGACAGCGAACACTGAAGCTTTCTTT
TRBV5-6,14,TRBJ1-5,once,.,CASSLAQENQPQHF,TGTGCCAGCAGCTTGGCGCAAGAAAATCAGCCCCAGCATTTT
TRBV3-1,12,TRBJ2-7,.,.,CASSALSGEQYF,TGTGCCAGCAGCGCACTATCGGGTGAGCAGTACTTC
TRBV9,16,TRBJ2-1,.,.,CASSVYITSSYNEQFF,TGTGCCAGCAGCGTATATATTACCAGCTCCTACAATGAGCAGTTCTTC
TRBV7-8,14,TRBJ2-2,.,.,CASSLGYDTGELFF,TGTGCCAGCAGCTTGGGGTACGACACCGGGGAGCTGTTTTTT
TRBV10-3,14,TRBJ2-5,.,TRBD1,CAISKTGGEETQYF,TGTGCCATCAGTAAGACAGGGGGTGAAGAGACCCAGTACTTC
TRBV6-5,17,TRBJ2-3,few,.,CASSTTRTGGQTDTQYF,TGTGCCAGCAGTACTACTCGAACTGGGGGGCAGACAGATACGCAGTATTTT
TRBV5-1,15,TRBJ2-3,few,.,CASSLVTGSTDTQYF,TGCGCCAGCAGCTTGGTTACGGGTAGTACAGATACGCAGTATTTT
TRBV15,16,TRBJ1-6,few,TRBD1,CATSRGRDRDNSPLHF,TGTGCCACCAGCAGAGGGCGAGACAGGGATAATTCACCCCTCCACTTT
TRBV25-1,12,TRBJ1-1,few,.,CASQVTNTEAFF,TGTGCCAGCCAAGTGACGAACACTGAAGCTTTCTTT
TRBV12-3/TRBV12-4,15,TRBJ2-5,few,.,CASSPIHGNQETQYF,TGTGCCAGCAGTCCGATACACGGAAACCAAGAGACCCAGTACTTC
TRBV27,13,TRBJ2-3,.,.,CASSRAVTDTQYF,TGTGCCAGCAGTAGGGCTGTCACAGATACGCAGTATTTT